This section outlines one T cell receptor beta chain sequence together with its context. The antigen remains undetermined. These data are taken from a study of identifying expanded T cells in peripheral blood. Germline assignment: CDR1 SGHNT and CDR2 YYREEE (reference sequence). There are 16 residues in the CDR3. The junction had 9 bases not matched to a gene; V was cut back by 3 bases and J by 7 bases. Study observations and caveats: Approximately two-week clone count variance significantly increased as total template count grew.

Measured with immunoSEQ multiplex PCR; TCRdb has only the in-frame clones, and not every one. The table records more than 65,000 clones, 89% of them present only once. What was sequenced was blood. The genes are TRBV5-4 and TRBJ2-2, with 10 bases fitting TRBD2. This TCR came from a person between 18 and 75 years old in good health. The chain's CDR3 is CASSSISGRNGGELFF. The CDR3 DNA reads as TGTGCCAGCAGCTCTATTAGCGGGAGGAACGGCGGGGAGCTGTTTTTT.